These T cell receptor beta chains were read from a single sample in a study of graft-versus-host responses after intestinal transplantation. Produced via immunoSEQ multiplex PCR; TCRdb's table is partial and in-frame only. Here the sample spans 20,000 or so clones, roughly 86% being singletons. This specimen consisted of bone marrow, obtained approximately 120 days after transplant. These receptor sequences come from a human patient who received an intestinal transplant, so some T cells may come from the graft donor. The conserved cysteine and the conserved F or W are not part of the CDR3 here.

ASSGGSSYEQY	TRBV9	11
ASSEKGAGLYEQY	TRBV6-1	13
ASSLLGTGLRQPQH	TRBV28	14
ASSVGDWGTDTQY	TRBV9	13
ASSKTRDGRYEQY	TRBV9	13
ASSPGLAGGFYNEQF	TRBV11-2	15
ASRRDVANYGYT	TRBV5-1	12
ASSSPPARGNEQF	TRBV6-5	13
ASSYRQDPNYGYT	TRBV6-5	13
ASRTDQGAGTEAF	TRBV14	13
ASSEWGRQQF	TRBV6-1	10
ASSGEETQY	TRBV19	9
ASRLILNTEAF	TRBV27	11
ASSPGQAYEQY	TRBV19	11
ASRPGQGSTEAF	TRBV7-6	12
ASSKETQY	TRBV27	8
ASSSNPTGANEKLF	TRBV9	14
ASSLEGAGLSTDTQY	TRBV11-3	15
ASSENPGQRNTGAF	TRBV9	14
ASSDLGEGHEQF	TRBV6-4	12
ASTEAGNEKGRHVPDTQY	TRBV7-8	18
ASSPGQGPSYNEQF	TRBV7-9	14
ASSFGGSSGNTIY	TRBV28	13
ASSPGGQSSYEQY	TRBV6-5	13
ASSYLARDNEQF	TRBV6-6	12
ASSQAGLAGADTQY	TRBV6-4	14
ASTPRGQGDNQPQH	TRBV28	14
ASRQQGASEQY	TRBV6-6	11
ASSAPLPGANVLT	TRBV9	13
ASSLGTGNYEQY	TRBV7-6	12
ASSLGSVPQY	TRBV5-4	10
ASSDSDNTEAF	TRBV6-4	11
ASSYTAGLSYEQY	TRBV6-5	13
ASSVDLAEYNEQF	TRBV6-4	13
ASSLIVGHMISGNTIY	TRBV19	16
ASSPGGRNTEAF	TRBV18	12
ASSRGLFYGYT	TRBV28	11
ASSCPLNRGHYEQF	TRBV7-6	14
ASSQTGTTEAF	TRBV18	11
ASTSGVESYEQY	TRBV7-9	12
ASSIRPRGLGEKLF	TRBV19	14
ASNLAGGSDTQY	TRBV19	12
ASSELYLYEQY	TRBV2	11
ASSHGGVGATEAF	TRBV4-1	13
ASSYGTGQGYT	TRBV6-5	11
ASSETGYRGSYEQY	TRBV6-1	14
AWSVMGTVYEQY	TRBV30	12
ASSEQGGGYNEQF	TRBV6-1	13
AITSGSTEAF	TRBV19	10
ASSPGGSGNTIY	TRBV28	12
ASSRTEGQGNYEQY	TRBV5-8	14
ASSTGTGPPYEQY	TRBV19	13
ASSSSLTELYEQY	TRBV5-5	13
AISESEIIQY	TRBV10-3	10
SVPGQGNQPQH	TRBV29-1	11
ASSLVSYYEQY	TRBV11-2	11
ASSSGGSSAQY	TRBV2	11